This T cell receptor (beta chain) was recorded in a study of CD4+ T cells in melanoma. CDR1 is SGHVS, CDR2 FQNEAQ, per germline. Trimming took 1 base from V and 0 from J, leaving 15 bases between them. The length of the CDR3 is 17 residues. Produced via immunoSEQ multiplex PCR; TCRdb's table is partial and in-frame only. The table has about 10,000 clones, roughly 63% seen once. This clonotype was obtained from a human donor with melanoma. The rearrangement joins TRBV7-8 to TRBJ1-2; D might be TRBD1 (5 bases). The material sequenced was cells from a culture (not recorded whether cultured in vitro). In DNA form, the CDR3 reads TGTGCCAGCAGCTTAGTGGCAGGGCGATACTCTAACTATGGCTACACCTTC. Protein product: CASSLVAGRYSNYGYTF.